These 3 T cell receptor beta chains share one sample of origin, sequenced in a study of cytomegalovirus exposure and HLA in healthy donors. TCRdb keeps only in-frame clones here, not all; method: immunoSEQ multiplex PCR. The sample has about 74,000 clones; around 94% are singletons. Material: PBMCs. These TCRs come from a woman aged 18-30 years in good health and CMV-seropositive.

CDR3 protein: CASSLTQLDTQYF. The CDR3 DNA reads TGTGCCAGCAGCTTAACTCAACTAGATACGCAGTATTTT. The chain combines TRBV7-2 with TRBJ2-3; D ambiguous. The V end lost 2 bases, the J end lost 5 bases, and 8 bases lay between the germline ends. Per the germline V gene, CDR1 is SGHTA and CDR2 is FQGNSA. The CDR3 has 13 amino acids.

A note on this clone: The junction departs from germline at one end; a sequencing error may be responsible. The V and J genes are TRBV13 and TRBJ2-1; TRBD2 matches at 11 bases. This CDR3 is 14 amino acids long. Germline V CDR1 and CDR2: PRHDT, FYEKMQ (reference sequence). The DNA of the CDR3 is TGTGCCAGCAGCTTAGGCCTAGCGGGAGGACCCCCGGTCTTC. It is translated as CASSLGLAGGPPVF.

The V and J genes are TRBV11-2 and TRBJ2-3; D remains unclear. The germline V gene has CDR1 SGHAT and CDR2 FQNNGV. The CDR3 runs 13 residues. With 0 bases removed from V and 5 bases from J, the gap between germline ends came to 6 bases. CDR3 protein: CASSLDLKDTQYF. The CDR3 DNA is TGTGCCAGCAGCTTAGATCTAAAAGATACGCAGTATTTT.